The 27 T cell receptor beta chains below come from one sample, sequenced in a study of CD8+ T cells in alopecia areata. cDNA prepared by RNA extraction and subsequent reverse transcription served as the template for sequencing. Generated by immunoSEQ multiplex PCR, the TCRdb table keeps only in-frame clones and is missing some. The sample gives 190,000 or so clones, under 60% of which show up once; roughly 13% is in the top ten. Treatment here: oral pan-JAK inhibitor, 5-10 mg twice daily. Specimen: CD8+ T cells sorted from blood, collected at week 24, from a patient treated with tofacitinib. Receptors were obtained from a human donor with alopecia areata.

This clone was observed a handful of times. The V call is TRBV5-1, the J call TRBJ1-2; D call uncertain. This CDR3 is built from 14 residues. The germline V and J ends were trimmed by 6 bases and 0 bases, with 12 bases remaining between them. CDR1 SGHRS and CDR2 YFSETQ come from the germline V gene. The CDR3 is CASTSGIANYGYTF. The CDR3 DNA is TGCGCCAGCACCTCGGGGATTGCTAACTATGGCTACACCTTC.

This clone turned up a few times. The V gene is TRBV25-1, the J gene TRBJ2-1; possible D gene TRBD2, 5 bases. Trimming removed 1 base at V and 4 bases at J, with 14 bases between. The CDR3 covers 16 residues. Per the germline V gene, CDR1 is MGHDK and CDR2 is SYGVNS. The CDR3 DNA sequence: TGTGCCAGCAGTGAATTCGCTAGCCCCCAGTACAATGAGCAGTTCTTC. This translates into CASSEFASPQYNEQFF. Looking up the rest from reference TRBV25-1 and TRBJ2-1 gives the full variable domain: EADIYQTPRYLVIGTGKKITLECSQTMGHDKMYWYQQDPGMELHLIHYSYGVNSTEKGDLSSESTVSRIRTEHFPLTLESARPSHTSQYLCASSEFASPQYNEQFFGPGTRLTVL.

CDR3 coding DNA: TGTGCCAGCAGTGAGCCGGCCGCGGGGGGGAAGTCCGGCGGGGAGCTGTTTTTT. It is translated as CASSEPAAGGKSGGELFF. This chain connects TRBV25-1 to TRBJ2-2; TRBD2 matches 9 bases. Losses at the gene ends were 3 bases for V and 7 bases for J; bases not matched to a gene: 15. Germline assignment: CDR1 MGHDK and CDR2 SYGVNS. The CDR3 is 18 amino acids.

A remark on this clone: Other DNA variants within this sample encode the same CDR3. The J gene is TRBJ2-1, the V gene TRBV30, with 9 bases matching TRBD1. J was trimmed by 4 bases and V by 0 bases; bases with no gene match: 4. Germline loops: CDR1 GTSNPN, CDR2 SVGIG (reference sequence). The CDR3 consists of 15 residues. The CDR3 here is CAWSVGTGRYNEQFF. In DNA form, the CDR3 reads TGTGCCTGGAGTGTTGGGACAGGGAGATACAATGAGCAGTTCTTC.

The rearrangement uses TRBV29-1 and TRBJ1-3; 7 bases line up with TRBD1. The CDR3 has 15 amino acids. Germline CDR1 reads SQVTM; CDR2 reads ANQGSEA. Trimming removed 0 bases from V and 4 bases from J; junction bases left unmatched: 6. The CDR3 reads CSVEDRTGEGNTIYF. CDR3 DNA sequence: TGCAGCGTTGAAGATCGCACAGGGGAAGGAAACACCATATATTTT.

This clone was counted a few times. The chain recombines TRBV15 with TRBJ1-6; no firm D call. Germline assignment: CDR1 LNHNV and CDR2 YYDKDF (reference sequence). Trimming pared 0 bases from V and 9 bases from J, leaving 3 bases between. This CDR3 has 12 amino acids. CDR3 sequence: CATSRETSPLHF. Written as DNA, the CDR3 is TGTGCCACCAGCAGAGAGACTTCACCCCTCCACTTT.

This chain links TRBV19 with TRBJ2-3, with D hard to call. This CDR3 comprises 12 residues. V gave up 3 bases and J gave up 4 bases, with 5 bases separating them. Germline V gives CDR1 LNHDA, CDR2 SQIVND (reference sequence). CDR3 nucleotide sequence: TGTGCCAGTAGTATCGACCCAGATACGCAGTATTTT. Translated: CASSIDPDTQYF.

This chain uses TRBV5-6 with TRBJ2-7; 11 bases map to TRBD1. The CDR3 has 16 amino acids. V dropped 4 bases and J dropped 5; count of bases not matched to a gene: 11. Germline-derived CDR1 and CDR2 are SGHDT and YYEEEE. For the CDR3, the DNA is TGTGCCAGCAGCCCCCTAACCGGGACAGGGGGTAACGAGCAGTACTTC. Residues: CASSPLTGTGGNEQYF.

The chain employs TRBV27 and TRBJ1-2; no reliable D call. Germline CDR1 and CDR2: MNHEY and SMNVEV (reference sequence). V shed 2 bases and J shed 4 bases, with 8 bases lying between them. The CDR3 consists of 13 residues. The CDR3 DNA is TGTGCCAGCAGTTTAGGTCGGTCCTATGGCTACACCTTC. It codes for CASSLGRSYGYTF.

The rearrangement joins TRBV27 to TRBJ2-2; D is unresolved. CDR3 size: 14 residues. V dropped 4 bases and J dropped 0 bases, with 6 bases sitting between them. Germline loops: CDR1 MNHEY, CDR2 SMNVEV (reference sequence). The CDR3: CASSSIANTGELFF. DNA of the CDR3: TGTGCCAGCAGTTCTATCGCGAACACCGGGGAGCTGTTTTTT.

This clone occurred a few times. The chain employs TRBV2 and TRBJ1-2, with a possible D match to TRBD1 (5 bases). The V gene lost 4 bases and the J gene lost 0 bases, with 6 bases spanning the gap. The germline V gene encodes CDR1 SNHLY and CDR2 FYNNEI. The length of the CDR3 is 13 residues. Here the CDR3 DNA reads TGTGCCAGCAGTGGACAGTCTAACTATGGCTACACCTTC. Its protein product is CASSGQSNYGYTF.

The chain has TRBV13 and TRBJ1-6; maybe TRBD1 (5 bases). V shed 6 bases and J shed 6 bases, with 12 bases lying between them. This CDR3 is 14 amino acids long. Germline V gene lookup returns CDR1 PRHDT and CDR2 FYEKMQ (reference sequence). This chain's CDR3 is CASSWPGTNSPLHF. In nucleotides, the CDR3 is TGTGCCAGCAGTTGGCCAGGGACTAATTCACCCCTCCACTTT.

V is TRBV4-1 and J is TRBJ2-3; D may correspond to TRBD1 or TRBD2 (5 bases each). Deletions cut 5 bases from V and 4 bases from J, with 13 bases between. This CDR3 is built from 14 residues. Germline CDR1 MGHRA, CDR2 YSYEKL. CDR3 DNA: TGCGCCAGCAGCGGACCCGGGACCTCAGATACGCAGTATTTT. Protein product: CASSGPGTSDTQYF.

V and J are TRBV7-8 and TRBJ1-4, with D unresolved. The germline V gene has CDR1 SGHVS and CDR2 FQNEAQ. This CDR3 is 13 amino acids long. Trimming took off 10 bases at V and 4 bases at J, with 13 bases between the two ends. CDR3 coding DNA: TGTGCCACCATGGGGAACCTTAATGAAAAACTGTTTTTT. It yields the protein CATMGNLNEKLFF.

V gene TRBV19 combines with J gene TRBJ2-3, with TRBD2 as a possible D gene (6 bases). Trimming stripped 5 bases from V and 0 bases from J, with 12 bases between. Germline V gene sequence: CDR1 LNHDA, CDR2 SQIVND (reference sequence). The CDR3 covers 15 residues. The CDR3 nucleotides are TGTGCCAGTAGTGGGGCGGGGAGAAGCACAGATACGCAGTATTTT. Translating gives CASSGAGRSTDTQYF.

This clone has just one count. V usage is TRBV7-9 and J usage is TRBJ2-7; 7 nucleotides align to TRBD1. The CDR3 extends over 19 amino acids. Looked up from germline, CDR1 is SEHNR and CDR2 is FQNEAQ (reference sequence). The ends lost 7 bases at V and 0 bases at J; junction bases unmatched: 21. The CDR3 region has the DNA TGTGCCAGCACATCCAATCAAGGTGTTGGACAGGTGCTCTCCTACGAGCAGTACTTC. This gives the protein CASTSNQGVGQVLSYEQYF.

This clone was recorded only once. CDR3 region: CATSRASGGVNEQFF. In nucleotides, the CDR3 is TGTGCCACCAGCAGAGCGTCGGGGGGGGTGAATGAGCAGTTCTTC. The V call is TRBV15, the J call TRBJ2-1; 8 bases are a match to TRBD2. Unmatched junction bases numbered 6, after V lost 1 base and J lost 7 bases. Germline V gene lookup returns CDR1 LNHNV and CDR2 YYDKDF (reference sequence). The CDR3 extends over 15 amino acids.

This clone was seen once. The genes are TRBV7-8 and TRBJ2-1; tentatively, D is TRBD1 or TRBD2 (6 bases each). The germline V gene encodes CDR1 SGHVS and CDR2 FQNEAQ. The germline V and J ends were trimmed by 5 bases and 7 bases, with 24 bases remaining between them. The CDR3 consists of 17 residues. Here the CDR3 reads CASSKTPGVRGQNEQFF. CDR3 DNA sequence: TGTGCCAGCAGCAAAACCCCCGGGGTCCGGGGGCAAAATGAGCAGTTCTTC.

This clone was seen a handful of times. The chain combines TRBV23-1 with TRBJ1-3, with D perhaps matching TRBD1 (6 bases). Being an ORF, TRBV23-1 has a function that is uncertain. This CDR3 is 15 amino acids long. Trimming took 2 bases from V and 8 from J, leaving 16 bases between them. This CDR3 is CASSQDQGTPDTIYF. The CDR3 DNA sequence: TGCGCCAGCAGTCAAGACCAGGGGACCCCGGACACCATATATTTT.

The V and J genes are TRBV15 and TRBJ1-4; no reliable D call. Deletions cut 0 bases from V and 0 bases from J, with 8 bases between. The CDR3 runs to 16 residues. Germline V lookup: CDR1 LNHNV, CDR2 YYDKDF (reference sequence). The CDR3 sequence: CATSRDYSATNEKLFF. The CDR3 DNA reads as TGTGCCACCAGCAGAGATTACAGTGCAACTAATGAAAAACTGTTTTTT.

CDR3 nucleotides: TGCGCCAGCAGCCAAGTAAGCGGGGTCTCCTACGAGCAGTACTTC. Its translation: CASSQVSGVSYEQYF. The J gene is TRBJ2-7, the V gene TRBV4-1; TRBD2 aligns across 7 bases. Per germline, CDR1 MGHRA and CDR2 YSYEKL. The trim removed 1 base at V and 0 bases at J, leaving 3 bases unmatched. The CDR3 has 15 amino acids.

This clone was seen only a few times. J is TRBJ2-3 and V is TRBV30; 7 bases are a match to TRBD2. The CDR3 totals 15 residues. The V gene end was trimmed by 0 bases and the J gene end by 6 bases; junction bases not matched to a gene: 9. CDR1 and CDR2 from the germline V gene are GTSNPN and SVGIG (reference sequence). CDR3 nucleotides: TGTGCCTGGAGTGTAGGCCCAGCGGGGTTGGATACGCAGTATTTT. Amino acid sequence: CAWSVGPAGLDTQYF.

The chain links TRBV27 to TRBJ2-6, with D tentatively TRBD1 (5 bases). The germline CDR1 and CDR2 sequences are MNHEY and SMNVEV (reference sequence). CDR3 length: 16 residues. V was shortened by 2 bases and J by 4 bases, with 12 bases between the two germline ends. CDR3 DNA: TGTGCCAGCAGTTTAGCCCAGGGTCACGGGGCCAACGTCCTGACTTTC. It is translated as CASSLAQGHGANVLTF.

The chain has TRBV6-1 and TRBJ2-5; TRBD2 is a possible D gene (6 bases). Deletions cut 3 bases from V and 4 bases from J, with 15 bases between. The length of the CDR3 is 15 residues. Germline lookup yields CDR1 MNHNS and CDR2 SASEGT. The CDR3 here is CASSDWRADGETQYF. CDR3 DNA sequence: TGTGCCAGCAGTGACTGGAGGGCCGACGGAGAGACCCAGTACTTC.

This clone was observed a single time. The CDR3 DNA reads TGCGCCAGCAGCTTGGAATTAGAGCAGTTCTTC. Amino acids: CASSLELEQFF. V and J are TRBV5-1 and TRBJ2-1; D remains unclear. Trimming left V 0 bases short and J 10 bases short, with 5 bases between. There are 11 residues in the CDR3. The germline gives CDR1 SGHRS, CDR2 YFSETQ. Using reference TRBV5-1 and TRBJ2-1 for the parts outside the CDR3, the full variable domain is KAGVTQTPRYLIKTRGQQVTLSCSPISGHRSVSWYQQTPGQGLQFLFEYFSETQRNKGNFPGRFSGRQFSNSRSEMNVSTLELGDSALYLCASSLELEQFFGPGTRLTVL.

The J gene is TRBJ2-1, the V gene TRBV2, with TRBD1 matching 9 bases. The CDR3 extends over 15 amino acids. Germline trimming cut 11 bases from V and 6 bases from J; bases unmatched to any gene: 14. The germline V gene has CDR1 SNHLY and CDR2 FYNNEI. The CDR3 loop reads CALSKQDRGPNEQFF. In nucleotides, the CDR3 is TGTGCCTTAAGTAAGCAGGACAGGGGACCCAATGAGCAGTTCTTC.

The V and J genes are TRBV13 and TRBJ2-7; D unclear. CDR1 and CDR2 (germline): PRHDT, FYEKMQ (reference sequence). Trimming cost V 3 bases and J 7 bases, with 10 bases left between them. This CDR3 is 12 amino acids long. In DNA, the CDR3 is TGTGCCAGCAGCTTGGCCAAAAGGGAGCAGTACTTC. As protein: CASSLAKREQYF.